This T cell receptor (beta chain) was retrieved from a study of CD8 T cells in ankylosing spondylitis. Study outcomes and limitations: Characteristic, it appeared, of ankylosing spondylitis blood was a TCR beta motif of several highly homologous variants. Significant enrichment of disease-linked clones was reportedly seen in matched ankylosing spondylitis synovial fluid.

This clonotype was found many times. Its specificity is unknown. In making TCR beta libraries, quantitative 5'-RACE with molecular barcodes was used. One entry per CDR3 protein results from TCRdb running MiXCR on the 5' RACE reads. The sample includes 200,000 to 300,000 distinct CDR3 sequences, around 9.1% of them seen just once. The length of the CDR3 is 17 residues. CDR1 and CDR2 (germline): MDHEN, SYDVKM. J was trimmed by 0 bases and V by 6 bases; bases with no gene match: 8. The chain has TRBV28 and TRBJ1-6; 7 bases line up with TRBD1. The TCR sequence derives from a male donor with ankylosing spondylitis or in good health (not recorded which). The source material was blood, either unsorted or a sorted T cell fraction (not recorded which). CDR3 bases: TGTGCCAGCAGCTCCACAGGGGCCATCTCCTATAATTCACCCCTCCACTTT. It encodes CASSSTGAISYNSPLHF.